Listed below are T cell receptor beta chains from one sample, sequenced in a study of OX40 agonist ivuxolimab in advanced cancers. Generated by immunoSEQ multiplex PCR, the TCRdb table keeps only in-frame clones and is missing some. Seen here are tens of thousands of clones, roughly 89% observed once, and the top ten hold 45% to 55%. Specimen: CD4+ or CD8+ T cells sorted from blood, collected in a trial of the OX40 agonist ivuxolimab. Receptor source: an adult with an advanced solid tumor such as melanoma, head and neck, liver or kidney cancer. CDR3s include the opening cysteine and the closing phenylalanine or tryptophan. Fields, in order: J gene, D gene, clone size, V gene, CDR3 DNA, CDR3 protein. The D gene is left open where the match is weak. A row's size may be missing; if present it is once, few, many or a size class.

j_call: TRBJ1-2
d_call: -
clone_size: -
v_call: TRBV2
cdr3_nt: TGTGCCAGCACCCACCCGAAGGGCTACACCTTC
cdr3_aa: CASTHPKGYTF

j_call: TRBJ2-5
d_call: -
clone_size: -
v_call: TRBV2
cdr3_nt: TGTGCCAGCAGTGAAGGAGGGCGGCAAGAGACCCAGTACTTC
cdr3_aa: CASSEGGRQETQYF

j_call: TRBJ1-2
d_call: -
clone_size: -
v_call: TRBV30
cdr3_nt: TGTGCCTGGATGGAGGGGGGGATTTATGGCTACACCTTC
cdr3_aa: CAWMEGGIYGYTF

j_call: TRBJ1-2
d_call: TRBD1
clone_size: -
v_call: TRBV2
cdr3_nt: TGTGCCAGCTTAAAGACAGGGCAGGGTGGGGATGGCTACACCTTC
cdr3_aa: CASLKTGQGGDGYTF

j_call: TRBJ1-2
d_call: -
clone_size: -
v_call: TRBV27
cdr3_nt: TGTGCCAGCTCGAGGGGCCTTAGCGGGCATGGCTACACCTTC
cdr3_aa: CASSRGLSGHGYTF

j_call: TRBJ2-7
d_call: TRBD1
clone_size: -
v_call: TRBV28
cdr3_nt: TGTGCCAGCAGTCAGGGGGCTAAGCCCTACGAGCAGTACTTC
cdr3_aa: CASSQGAKPYEQYF

j_call: TRBJ1-4
d_call: -
clone_size: -
v_call: TRBV18
cdr3_nt: TGTGCCAGCTCACCCCACCCGGGACCTACTGAAAAACTGTTTTTT
cdr3_aa: CASSPHPGPTEKLFF

j_call: TRBJ2-2
d_call: TRBD1
clone_size: -
v_call: TRBV19
cdr3_nt: TGTGCCAGTAGCTTGGGACAGGGTGTCACCGGGGAGCTGTTTTTT
cdr3_aa: CASSLGQGVTGELFF

j_call: TRBJ2-1
d_call: TRBD2
clone_size: -
v_call: TRBV4-2
cdr3_nt: TGTGCCAGCAGCCAAGATGGGACTAGCCCCGTGAATGAGCAGTTCTTC
cdr3_aa: CASSQDGTSPVNEQFF

j_call: TRBJ2-2
d_call: -
clone_size: -
v_call: TRBV15
cdr3_nt: TGTGCCACCCAGCCTGATTTCGCGAACACCGGGGAGCTGTTTTTT
cdr3_aa: CATQPDFANTGELFF

j_call: TRBJ2-7
d_call: TRBD1
clone_size: few
v_call: TRBV7-2
cdr3_nt: TGTGCCAGCAGCTACGGACAGGCCTACGAGCAGTACTTC
cdr3_aa: CASSYGQAYEQYF

j_call: TRBJ2-3
d_call: -
clone_size: -
v_call: TRBV6-5
cdr3_nt: TGTGCCAGCAGTACGACTACTTACACAGATACGCAGTATTTT
cdr3_aa: CASSTTTYTDTQYF

j_call: TRBJ2-7
d_call: TRBD1
clone_size: -
v_call: TRBV29-1
cdr3_nt: TGCAGCGTTGGCAGGACAGGGCTGGCCTACGAGCAGTACTTC
cdr3_aa: CSVGRTGLAYEQYF

j_call: TRBJ1-2
d_call: -
clone_size: -
v_call: TRBV27
cdr3_nt: TGTGCCAGCAGTTTATCGAAGGCGGGGGCGCGTGGCTACACCTTC
cdr3_aa: CASSLSKAGARGYTF

j_call: TRBJ1-6
d_call: TRBD1
clone_size: -
v_call: TRBV27
cdr3_nt: TGTGCCAGCAAGGAAGGGGGACAGTCTTCACCCCTCCACTTT
cdr3_aa: CASKEGGQSSPLHF

j_call: TRBJ2-6
d_call: TRBD1
clone_size: -
v_call: TRBV28
cdr3_nt: TGTGCCAGCCAACCCCAGGGGGCGGGTGGGGCCAACGTCCTGACTTTC
cdr3_aa: CASQPQGAGGANVLTF

j_call: TRBJ1-2
d_call: -
clone_size: -
v_call: TRBV2
cdr3_nt: TGTGCCAGCAGTGCGACCGGTACTAACTATGGCTACACCTTC
cdr3_aa: CASSATGTNYGYTF

j_call: TRBJ1-1
d_call: -
clone_size: -
v_call: TRBV2
cdr3_nt: TGTGCCAGCAGCCCCGGGGTGGGCACTGAAGCTTTCTTT
cdr3_aa: CASSPGVGTEAFF

j_call: TRBJ1-1
d_call: -
clone_size: few
v_call: TRBV7-7
cdr3_nt: TGTGCTAGCAGCTTAGCGATGAACACTGAAGCTTTCTTT
cdr3_aa: CASSLAMNTEAFF

j_call: TRBJ2-3
d_call: TRBD2
clone_size: -
v_call: TRBV7-9
cdr3_nt: TGTGCCAGCAGCTTAGCGCTAGCGGGGGGGCCGAGCACAGATACGCAGTATTTT
cdr3_aa: CASSLALAGGPSTDTQYF

j_call: TRBJ1-6
d_call: TRBD1
clone_size: once
v_call: TRBV6-1
cdr3_nt: TGTGCCAGCAGTGGAACGGGACAGGGTTATAATTCACCCCTCCACTTT
cdr3_aa: CASSGTGQGYNSPLHF

j_call: TRBJ2-7
d_call: -
clone_size: -
v_call: TRBV7-9
cdr3_nt: TGTGCCAGCAGCCCCTTGGTTGCTGGGGGGGCCTCCTACGAGCAGTACTTC
cdr3_aa: CASSPLVAGGASYEQYF

j_call: TRBJ2-1
d_call: -
clone_size: -
v_call: TRBV18
cdr3_nt: TGTGCCAGCTCACCGGGGGGCTCCTACAATGAGCAGTTCTTC
cdr3_aa: CASSPGGSYNEQFF

j_call: TRBJ2-5
d_call: TRBD1
clone_size: -
v_call: TRBV7-9
cdr3_nt: TGTGCCAGCAGCCCGAACAGGGGACCCAAAGAGACCCAGTACTTC
cdr3_aa: CASSPNRGPKETQYF

j_call: TRBJ2-1
d_call: -
clone_size: -
v_call: TRBV5-6
cdr3_nt: TGTGCCAGCGCCTTGGTTGACCGGCGGGAGTTCTTC
cdr3_aa: CASALVDRREFF

j_call: TRBJ1-2
d_call: TRBD1
clone_size: -
v_call: TRBV30
cdr3_nt: TGTGCCTGGAACGTCCCAGGGGGTCGTGATGGCTACACCTTC
cdr3_aa: CAWNVPGGRDGYTF

j_call: TRBJ1-5
d_call: -
clone_size: once
v_call: TRBV2
cdr3_nt: TGTGCCAGCAGTGTCTTCGGCGTTACAGGCGAGAATCAGCCCCAGCATTTT
cdr3_aa: CASSVFGVTGENQPQHF

j_call: TRBJ1-3
d_call: TRBD1
clone_size: -
v_call: TRBV29-1
cdr3_nt: TGCAGCGTTGAAGATCTGGTAGCAGGGGGGTCTGGAAACACCATATATTTT
cdr3_aa: CSVEDLVAGGSGNTIYF

j_call: TRBJ1-4
d_call: -
clone_size: -
v_call: TRBV27
cdr3_nt: TGTGCCAGCAGTTCCTCTTACAATGAAAAACTGTTTTTT
cdr3_aa: CASSSSYNEKLFF

j_call: TRBJ2-5
d_call: -
clone_size: -
v_call: TRBV28
cdr3_nt: TGTGCCAGCAGTTTCAGGGGGGCAGGGGAGACCCAGTACTTC
cdr3_aa: CASSFRGAGETQYF

j_call: TRBJ1-5
d_call: TRBD1
clone_size: once
v_call: TRBV11-2
cdr3_nt: TGTGCCAGCAGCCGAGGGGGCTACCAGCCCCAGCATTTT
cdr3_aa: CASSRGGYQPQHF

j_call: TRBJ2-7
d_call: -
clone_size: -
v_call: TRBV6-6
cdr3_nt: TGTGCCAGCAGTACCGGAGGGGGTATTGGCGAGCAGTACTTC
cdr3_aa: CASSTGGGIGEQYF

j_call: TRBJ2-3
d_call: TRBD2
clone_size: -
v_call: TRBV4-3
cdr3_nt: TGCGCCAGCAGCCGGGGACTAGCGGGGGAGAAAGATACGCAGTATTTT
cdr3_aa: CASSRGLAGEKDTQYF

j_call: TRBJ1-1
d_call: -
clone_size: -
v_call: TRBV27
cdr3_nt: TGTGCCAGCAGTTTCCAGGGAAGCACTGAAGCTTTCTTT
cdr3_aa: CASSFQGSTEAFF

j_call: TRBJ2-3
d_call: TRBD2
clone_size: -
v_call: TRBV28
cdr3_nt: TGTGCCAGCAGTTTATGGACGCTAGCGGTGGACACAGATACGCAGTATTTT
cdr3_aa: CASSLWTLAVDTDTQYF

j_call: TRBJ2-3
d_call: TRBD2
clone_size: -
v_call: TRBV11-2
cdr3_nt: TGTGCCACAGGAGGGAGGGTCCTCGGCACAGATACGCAGTATTTT
cdr3_aa: CATGGRVLGTDTQYF

j_call: TRBJ2-7
d_call: -
clone_size: -
v_call: TRBV5-6
cdr3_nt: TGTGCCAGCAGTTCGACAGACTCCTACGAGCAGTACTTC
cdr3_aa: CASSSTDSYEQYF

j_call: TRBJ2-1
d_call: TRBD2
clone_size: -
v_call: TRBV7-8
cdr3_nt: TGTGCCAGCAGCTTAGTGGCTAGCGGCCTTTCCTACAATGAGCAGTTCTTC
cdr3_aa: CASSLVASGLSYNEQFF

j_call: TRBJ2-1
d_call: -
clone_size: once
v_call: TRBV9
cdr3_nt: TGTGCCAGCAGCGTAGTCGGAGGAGGGGATAATGAGCAGTTCTTC
cdr3_aa: CASSVVGGGDNEQFF

j_call: TRBJ2-7
d_call: TRBD2
clone_size: -
v_call: TRBV7-9
cdr3_nt: TGTGCCAGCAGCTTTCGGACTAGCGGAATCTACGAGCAGTACTTC
cdr3_aa: CASSFRTSGIYEQYF

j_call: TRBJ2-1
d_call: TRBD2
clone_size: -
v_call: TRBV6-5
cdr3_nt: TGTGCCAGCAGTTTGACTAGCGGGGGGGGCGATGAGCAGTTCTTC
cdr3_aa: CASSLTSGGGDEQFF

j_call: TRBJ2-7
d_call: -
clone_size: -
v_call: TRBV5-4
cdr3_nt: TGTGCCAGCAGCGGGTCCAGCTCCTACGAGCAGTACTTC
cdr3_aa: CASSGSSSYEQYF

j_call: TRBJ1-3
d_call: -
clone_size: -
v_call: TRBV7-9
cdr3_nt: TGTGCCAGCAGGCCACCGGGACTCCAAGGAAACACCATATATTTT
cdr3_aa: CASRPPGLQGNTIYF

j_call: TRBJ1-2
d_call: TRBD1
clone_size: once
v_call: TRBV6-5
cdr3_nt: TGTGCCAGCACCGGGGACAGGGCGCTATACACCTTC
cdr3_aa: CASTGDRALYTF

j_call: TRBJ1-1
d_call: TRBD1
clone_size: -
v_call: TRBV9
cdr3_nt: TGTGCCAGCAGCACGGGACAGGGGAACACTGAAGCTTTCTTT
cdr3_aa: CASSTGQGNTEAFF